The entry below describes one T cell receptor (beta chain). This clonotype was counted between two and nine times. Its antigen remains unidentified. There are no base qualities to consult, and no much larger clone falls within one base. The data were obtained in a study of T-cell memory formation after mild COVID-19 (dated by TCRdb to 2020 to 2023). About the investigation overall: TCR sequence clusters from the two donors were found to be largely donor specific. Two young, previously healthy adult volunteers, one female and one male, were included in the cohort. T-cell clones expanding and contracting after mild COVID-19 in two donors were tracked by longitudinal TCRalpha and TCRbeta repertoire sequencing. Points the paper makes about the study in general: Some responding clones were detected in pre-infection memory, suggesting pre-existing cross-reactive memory T cells joined the SARS-CoV-2 response. Only a couple of mild cases were covered by the study, and larger cohorts that include severe cases with pre-infection samples were considered necessary. Contracting CD4+ clones were located mainly in the CM and EM memory subsets, whereas CD8+ clones were found to be enriched in EMRA. The second-wave clones that peaked on day 37 were not confirmed to be SARS-CoV-2 specific. From day 15 to 85, contracting clones showed balanced CD4/CD8 phenotypes, whereas a second wave of clones that expanded from day 15 to 37 leaned towards CD4+.

CDR1 is given as SGDLS and CDR2 as YYNGEE, both from the germline V gene. Between the V and J ends, shortened by 2 bases and 5 bases respectively, the junction contains 16 bases. Taken from cysteine to phenylalanine, the CDR3 has 15 residues. Of the read, only the CDR3 DNA is kept; its 45 bases are in frame from base 1. PBMCs were isolated by Ficoll-Paque density gradient centrifugation. TCRdb shows the sequencer as Illumina NovaSeq 6000. TCRalpha and TCRbeta cDNA libraries were built by 5'RACE with constant-segment primers, adding sample barcodes and unique molecular identifiers. RNA was extracted from every sample with Trizol reagent. Libraries were amplified in two PCR steps, with a second sample barcode and Illumina TruSeq adapters added in the second step. Libraries were sequenced on an Illumina NovaSeq with 2 x 150 bp paired-end reads. Per the original workflow: With migec v1.2.7, reads were demultiplexed and then collapsed into UMI-guided consensus sequences. Using mixcr v2.1.11, UMI consensuses were aligned to TRA and TRB V and J templates and then assembled into clonotypes. Expanded or contracted clonotypes were those called significant by both edgeR and NoisET, with noise models trained on biological replicates. For edgeR calls, the thresholds were a false discovery rate-adjusted p below 0.01 and a log2 fold-change of 1. PCA with hierarchical clustering of max-normalized trajectories of the 1000 most abundant clonotypes was used as exploratory dynamics analysis. Separately sequenced CD4+ and CD8+ repertoires were used to assign a CD4 or CD8 phenotype to each responding clone. TCRdb's own reprocessing of the public reads used fastp at Q25 and MiXCR and kept productive beta chains. Records with the same CDR3 protein are collapsed into one entry carrying the most frequent genes and DNA. TCRdb's processing, not the authors' own work, is the source of the V and J calls. The sample table lists about 200,000 distinct CDR3 sequences, 9.5% to 10% of them with a count of one. In total, the top ten clones hold around 3.3% of the sample.

Recombination joined TRBV9 with TRBJ2-5; the D gene lacks a confident call. The specimen sequenced was PBMCs or a T cell subset sorted from them (not recorded which). This clonotype originated in a man between 18 and 29 years old who had mild COVID-19 (a few samples of this study predate the infection). The sample titles of this study are shuffled in the database, so cell type and time point are left out; the donor was told from shared clones. The DNA sequence is given as TGTGCCAGCAGCGTGACCCGGACGAGGCAGGAGACCCAGTACTTC. Translated, this is CASSVTRTRQETQYF. Reference TRBV9 and TRBJ2-5 genes cover what lies past the CDR3, so the full variable domain is DSGVTQTPKHLITATGQRVTLRCSPRSGDLSVYWYQQSLDQGLQFLIQYYNGEERAKGNILERFSAQQFPDLHSELNLSSLELGDSALYFCASSVTRTRQETQYFGPGTRLLVL.